The source of this TCR beta chain is a study of OX40 agonist ivuxolimab in advanced cancers. Study-level information: Patients received intravenous ivuxolimab every 2 weeks at 0.01 to 10 mg/kg. Age averaged 60 years (range about 20 to 80), and 80% to 90% were male.

The method was immunoSEQ multiplex PCR; TCRdb's version includes in-frame clones alone and lacks a portion of them. The sample carries 20,000 to 25,000 clones, 88% recorded once. The germline V gene encodes CDR1 SGHTA and CDR2 FQGNSA. Trimming removed 5 bases from V and 7 bases from J; junction bases left unmatched: 10. This CDR3 region has 15 residues. The rearrangement links TRBV7-2 to TRBJ2-1; 8 bases fit TRBD2. The sequence came from an adult with an advanced solid tumor such as melanoma, head and neck, liver or kidney cancer. The material sequenced was CD4+ or CD8+ T cells sorted from blood, taken in a trial of the OX40 agonist ivuxolimab. CDR3 in amino acids: CASSRTAGAENEQFF. DNA of the CDR3: TGTGCCAGCAGCCGGACAGCGGGAGCCGAAAATGAGCAGTTCTTC.